One sample yielded the 14 T cell receptor beta chains listed below, sequenced in a study of response to subunit inactivated influenza vaccine. TCRdb reprocessed the RT-PCR reads with MiXCR, giving one entry per CDR3 protein. The sample shows around 790,000 distinct CDR3 sequences, roughly 20% of them seen only once. The sequences come from PBMCs from blood, collected 4 to 6 days after vaccination. These receptors were taken from a man over 45 who received an inactivated influenza vaccine.

This chain uses TRBV27 with TRBJ2-5; possibly TRBD1 for D (6 bases). This CDR3 is 14 amino acids long. The germline gives CDR1 MNHEY, CDR2 SMNVEV (reference sequence). V dropped 6 bases and J dropped 7 bases, with 18 bases sitting between them. The CDR3 reads CASRGGRGRGTQYF. In DNA, the CDR3 is TGTGCCAGCAGAGGAGGCAGGGGAAGGGGGACCCAGTACTTC.

This clonotype was seen more than once but under ten times. The chain combines TRBV4-1 with TRBJ2-5; TRBD2 agrees at 11 bases. CDR3 length equals 14 residues. With V trimmed by 3 bases and J by 5 bases, 2 bases remained unmatched. Germline V lookup: CDR1 MGHRA, CDR2 YSYEKL. CDR3 nucleotide sequence: TGCGCCAGCAGCCAGACTAGCGGGGTGGAGACCCAGTACTTC. It yields the protein CASSQTSGVETQYF.

This clonotype has just a few counts. This chain connects TRBV12-3 or TRBV12-4 to TRBJ2-7; maybe TRBD1 (6 bases). This CDR3 is 13 amino acids long. Between the trimmed V and J ends, which lost 5 bases and 2 bases, there was a span of 10 bases. The CDR3 region is CASSRQATYEQYF. The CDR3 nucleotides are TGTGCCAGCAGTCGACAGGCCACCTACGAGCAGTACTTC.

This clonotype has more than one count but fewer than ten. The rearrangement joins TRBV20-1 to TRBJ2-7; 10 nucleotides line up with TRBD2. Germline assignment: CDR1 DFQATT and CDR2 SNEGSKA (reference sequence). This CDR3 spans 14 amino acids. The trim removed 0 bases at V and 6 bases at J, leaving 5 bases unmatched. In DNA form, the CDR3 reads TGCAGTGCTAGAGAATGGGTAGCGGGGGGCGAGCAGTACTTC. Its translation: CSAREWVAGGEQYF.

This clonotype was seen many times. The junction departs from germline at one end; a sequencing error may be responsible. The genes are TRBV5-5 and TRBJ2-7; 11 positions match TRBD2. The CDR3 runs 15 residues. Germline V lookup: CDR1 SGHKS, CDR2 YYEKEE (reference sequence). The DNA of the CDR3 is TGCGCCAGCAGCAAACTAGCGGGAGTGTCTTACGAGCAGTACTTC. This gives the protein CASSKLAGVSYEQYF. Supplemented by reference TRBV5-5 and TRBJ2-7, the full variable domain reads DAGVTQSPTHLIKTRGQQVTLRCSPISGHKSVSWYQQVLGQGPQFIFQYYEKEERGRGNFPDRFSARQFPNYSSELNVNALLLGDSALYLCASSKLAGVSYEQYFGPGTRLTVT.

This chain uses TRBV7-2 with TRBJ2-7; 8 bases line up with TRBD2. The CDR3 has 15 amino acids. The V gene end was trimmed by 7 bases and the J gene end by 0 bases; junction bases not matched to a gene: 8. From germline, CDR1 is SGHTA and CDR2 FQGNSA. CDR3 sequence: CASKLQRGISYEQYF. CDR3 DNA sequence: TGTGCCAGCAAACTACAGCGGGGGATCTCCTACGAGCAGTACTTC.

This clonotype showed up just a few times. CDR3 DNA sequence: TGCGCCAGCAGCTTGGGACTAGCGGAGAACAATGAGCAGTTCTTC. The encoded protein is CASSLGLAENNEQFF. The rearrangement links TRBV5-1 to TRBJ2-1; 9 positions agree with TRBD2. The junction had 3 bases not matched to a gene; V was cut back by 0 bases and J by 5 bases. The CDR3 spans 15 residues. Germline V CDR1 and CDR2: SGHRS, YFSETQ.

This clonotype occurred a few times. The genes are TRBV10-3 and TRBJ2-1; D is perhaps TRBD2 (6 bases). This CDR3 has 14 residues. V was cut by 4 bases and J by 5 bases, with 12 bases left in between. Germline loops: CDR1 ENHRY, CDR2 SYGVKD. This CDR3 is CAISGPRLDNEQFF. As DNA, the CDR3 is TGTGCCATCAGTGGCCCCCGACTAGACAATGAGCAGTTCTTC.

The sample holds a few counts of this clonotype. The chain joins TRBV27 to TRBJ2-1; the D is unclear. V lost 6 bases and J lost 2, with 11 bases in between. From germline, CDR1 is MNHEY and CDR2 SMNVEV (reference sequence). The CDR3 runs 14 residues. The CDR3 DNA reads as TGTGCCAGCAGCGGCTACCCTCCCTACAATGAGCAGTTCTTC. Encoded protein: CASSGYPPYNEQFF.

This clonotype came up a few times. CDR3 coding DNA: TGCGCCAGCAGCTTGGTGCCAGGGAACAATCAGCCCCAGCATTTT. Amino acids: CASSLVPGNNQPQHF. The rearrangement joins TRBV5-1 to TRBJ1-5; a weak D match, TRBD1 (5 bases). Trimming removed 0 bases from V and 3 bases from J, with 10 bases in between. Germline loops: CDR1 SGHRS, CDR2 YFSETQ. There are 15 residues in the CDR3.

This clonotype has a count of ten or more. The CDR3 protein is CSAGQALRTEAFF. Written as DNA, the CDR3 is TGCAGTGCAGGACAGGCCCTAAGGACTGAAGCTTTCTTT. The rearrangement links TRBV20-1 to TRBJ1-1, with 7 nucleotides matching TRBD1. This CDR3 is built from 13 residues. Germline loops: CDR1 DFQATT, CDR2 SNEGSKA (reference sequence). After removal of 6 bases from V and 5 bases from J, the junction contained 9 bases not matched to a gene.

This clonotype showed up just a few times. The chain combines TRBV19 with TRBJ2-1, with D unresolved. Trimming took 0 bases from V and 5 from J, leaving 5 bases between them. This CDR3 comprises 13 residues. CDR1 is LNHDA, CDR2 SQIVND, per germline (reference sequence). CDR3 sequence (DNA): TGTGCCAGTAGTATAGACTGGAACAATGAGCAGTTCTTC. Translated, it gives CASSIDWNNEQFF.

This clonotype was picked up a small number of times. V and J are TRBV6-1 and TRBJ2-1, with TRBD1 as a possible D gene (6 bases). The CDR3 covers 14 residues. V shed 5 bases and J shed 4 bases, with 12 bases lying between them. Germline V gene sequence: CDR1 MNHNS, CDR2 SASEGT. The CDR3 nucleotides are TGTGCCAGCAGTATCAGGGGAATATACAATGAGCAGTTCTTC. Its translation: CASSIRGIYNEQFF.

This clonotype was counted a few times. The V and J genes are TRBV7-6 and TRBJ1-2, with D perhaps TRBD1 (6 bases). Germline V gene data show CDR1 as SGHVS and CDR2 as FNYEAQ. CDR3 size: 13 residues. V gave up 3 bases and J gave up 8 bases, with 13 bases separating them. This CDR3 is CASSFRGSGGYTF. CDR3 coding DNA: TGTGCCAGCAGCTTCAGGGGCAGTGGCGGCTACACCTTC. Drawing the rest from reference TRBV7-6 and TRBJ1-2, the complete variable domain is GAGVSQSPRYKVTKRGQDVALRCDPISGHVSLYWYRQALGQGPEFLTYFNYEAQQDKSGLPNDRFSAERPEGSISTLTIQRTEQRDSAMYRCASSFRGSGGYTFGSGTRLTVV.